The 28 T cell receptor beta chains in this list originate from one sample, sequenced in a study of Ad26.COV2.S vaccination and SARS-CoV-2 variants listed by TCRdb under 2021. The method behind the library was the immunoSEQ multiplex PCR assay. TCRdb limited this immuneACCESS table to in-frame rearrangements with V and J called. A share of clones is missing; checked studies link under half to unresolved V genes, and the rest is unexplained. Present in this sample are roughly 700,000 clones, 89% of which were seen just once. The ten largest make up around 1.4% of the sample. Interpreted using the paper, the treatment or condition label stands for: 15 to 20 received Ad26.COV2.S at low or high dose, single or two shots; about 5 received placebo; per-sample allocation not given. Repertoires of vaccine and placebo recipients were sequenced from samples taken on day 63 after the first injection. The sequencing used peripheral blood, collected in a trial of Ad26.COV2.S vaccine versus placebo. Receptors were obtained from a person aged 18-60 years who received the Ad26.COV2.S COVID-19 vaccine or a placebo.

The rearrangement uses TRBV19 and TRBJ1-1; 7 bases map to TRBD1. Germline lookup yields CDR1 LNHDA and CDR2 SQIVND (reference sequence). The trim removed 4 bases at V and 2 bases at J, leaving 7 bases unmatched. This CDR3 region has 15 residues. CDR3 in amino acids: CASSTQHRGNTEAFF. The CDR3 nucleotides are TGTGCCAGTAGTACCCAACACAGGGGAAACACTGAAGCTTTCTTT.

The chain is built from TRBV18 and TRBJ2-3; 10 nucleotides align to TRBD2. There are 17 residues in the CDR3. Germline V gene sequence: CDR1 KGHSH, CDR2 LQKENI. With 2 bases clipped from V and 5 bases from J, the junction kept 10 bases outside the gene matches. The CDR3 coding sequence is TGTGCCAGCTCACCATTTACCCTCCTAGCGGGGGAAGATACGCAGTATTTT. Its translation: CASSPFTLLAGEDTQYF.

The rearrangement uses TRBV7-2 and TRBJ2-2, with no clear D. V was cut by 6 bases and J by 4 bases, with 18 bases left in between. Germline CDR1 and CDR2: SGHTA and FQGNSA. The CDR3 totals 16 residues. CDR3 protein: CASSMNVALATGELFF. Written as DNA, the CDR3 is TGTGCCAGCAGTATGAACGTGGCACTTGCCACCGGGGAGCTGTTTTTT.

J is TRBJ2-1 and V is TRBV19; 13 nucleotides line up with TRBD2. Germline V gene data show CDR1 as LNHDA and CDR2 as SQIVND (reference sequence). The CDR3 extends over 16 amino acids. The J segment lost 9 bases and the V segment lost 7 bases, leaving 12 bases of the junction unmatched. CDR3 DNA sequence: TGTGCCAGTACCGTGGTAACGACTAGCGGGAGGCGTGAGCAGTTCTTC. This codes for CASTVVTTSGRREQFF.

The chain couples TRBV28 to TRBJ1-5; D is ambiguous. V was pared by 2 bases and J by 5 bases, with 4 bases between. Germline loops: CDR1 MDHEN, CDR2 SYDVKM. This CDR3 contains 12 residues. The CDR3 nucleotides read TGTGCCAGCAGTTTAGTCGATCAGCCCCAGCATTTT. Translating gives CASSLVDQPQHF. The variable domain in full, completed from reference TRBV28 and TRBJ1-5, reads DVKVTQSSRYLVKRTGEKVFLECVQDMDHENMFWYRQDPGLGLRLIYFSYDVKMKEKGDIPEGYSVSREKKERFSLILESASTNQTSMYLCASSLVDQPQHFGDGTRLSIL.

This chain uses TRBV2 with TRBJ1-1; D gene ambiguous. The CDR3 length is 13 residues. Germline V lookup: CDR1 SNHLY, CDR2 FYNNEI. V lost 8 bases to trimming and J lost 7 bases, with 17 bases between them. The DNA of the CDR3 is TGTGCCAGCGAACTGAGCTTGGGCAATGAAGCTTTCTTT. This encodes CASELSLGNEAFF.

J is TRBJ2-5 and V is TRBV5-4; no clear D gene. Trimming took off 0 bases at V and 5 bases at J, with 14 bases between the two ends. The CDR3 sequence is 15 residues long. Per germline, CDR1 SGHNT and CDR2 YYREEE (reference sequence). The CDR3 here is CASSLDPKVVETQYF. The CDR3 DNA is TGTGCCAGCAGCTTGGACCCCAAAGTAGTGGAGACCCAGTACTTC.

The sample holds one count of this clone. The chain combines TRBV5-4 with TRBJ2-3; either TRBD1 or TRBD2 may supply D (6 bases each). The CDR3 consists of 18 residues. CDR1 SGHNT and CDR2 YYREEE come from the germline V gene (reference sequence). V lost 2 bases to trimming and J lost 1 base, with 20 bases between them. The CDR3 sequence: CASSFSLEGGRGTDTQYF. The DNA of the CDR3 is TGTGCCAGCAGCTTCTCACTCGAGGGGGGCCGGGGCACAGATACGCAGTATTTT.

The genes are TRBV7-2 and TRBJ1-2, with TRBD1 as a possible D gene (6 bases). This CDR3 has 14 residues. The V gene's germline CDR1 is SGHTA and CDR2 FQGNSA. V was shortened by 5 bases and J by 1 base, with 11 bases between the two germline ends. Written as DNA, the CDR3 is TGTGCCAGCAGCCAAGGACAGCTTAACTATGGCTACACCTTC. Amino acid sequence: CASSQGQLNYGYTF. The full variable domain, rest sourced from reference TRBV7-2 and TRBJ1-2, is GAGVSQSPSNKVTEKGKDVELRCDPISGHTALYWYRQSLGQGLEFLIYFQGNSAPDKSGLPSDRFSAERTGGSVSTLTIQRTQQEDSAVYLCASSQGQLNYGYTFGSGTRLTVV.

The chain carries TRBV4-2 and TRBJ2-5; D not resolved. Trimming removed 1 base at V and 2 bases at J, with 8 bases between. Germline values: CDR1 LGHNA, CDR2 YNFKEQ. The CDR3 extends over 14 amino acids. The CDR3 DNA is TGTGCCAGCAGCCAAGTAACGGATCAAGAGACCCAGTACTTC. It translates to CASSQVTDQETQYF.

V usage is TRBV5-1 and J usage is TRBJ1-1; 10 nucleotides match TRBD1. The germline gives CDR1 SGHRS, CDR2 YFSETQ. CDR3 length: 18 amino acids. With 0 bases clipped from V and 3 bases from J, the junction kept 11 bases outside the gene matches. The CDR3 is CASSLASFPGTGDTEAFF. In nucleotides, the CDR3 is TGCGCCAGCAGCTTGGCCAGCTTTCCCGGGACAGGGGACACTGAAGCTTTCTTT.

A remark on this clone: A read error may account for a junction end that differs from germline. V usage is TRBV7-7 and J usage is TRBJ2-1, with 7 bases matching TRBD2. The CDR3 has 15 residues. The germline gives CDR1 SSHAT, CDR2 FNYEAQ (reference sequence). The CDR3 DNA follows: TGTGCTAGCAGCTCCGGGACTACCGCCTACAATGAGCAGTTCTTC. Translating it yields CASSSGTTAYNEQFF.

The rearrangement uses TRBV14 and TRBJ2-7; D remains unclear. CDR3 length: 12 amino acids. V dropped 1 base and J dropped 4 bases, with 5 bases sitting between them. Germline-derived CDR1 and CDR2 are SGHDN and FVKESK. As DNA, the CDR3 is TGTGCCAGCAGCCAAGGGTGGTACGAGCAGTACTTC. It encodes CASSQGWYEQYF.

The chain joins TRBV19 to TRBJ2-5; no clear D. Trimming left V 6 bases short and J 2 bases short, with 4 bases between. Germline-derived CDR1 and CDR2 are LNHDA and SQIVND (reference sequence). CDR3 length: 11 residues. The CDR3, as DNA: TGTGCCAGTAGCAGTCAAGAGACCCAGTACTTC. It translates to CASSSQETQYF.

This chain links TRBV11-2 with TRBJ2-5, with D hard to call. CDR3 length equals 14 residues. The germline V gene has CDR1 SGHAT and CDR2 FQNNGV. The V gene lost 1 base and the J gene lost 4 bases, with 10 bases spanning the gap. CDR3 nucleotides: TGTGCCAGCAGCTTAGGCCCGGGCGCAGAGACCCAGTACTTC. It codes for CASSLGPGAETQYF.

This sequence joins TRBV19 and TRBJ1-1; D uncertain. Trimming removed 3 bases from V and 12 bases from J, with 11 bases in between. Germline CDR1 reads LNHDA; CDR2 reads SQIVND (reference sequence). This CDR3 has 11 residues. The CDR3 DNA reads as TGTGCCAGTAGTATGCAGCAGTGGTCTTTCTTT. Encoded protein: CASSMQQWSFF.

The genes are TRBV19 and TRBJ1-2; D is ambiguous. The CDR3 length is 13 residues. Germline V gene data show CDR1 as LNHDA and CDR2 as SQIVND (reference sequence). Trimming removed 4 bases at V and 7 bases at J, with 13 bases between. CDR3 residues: CASSTAAPRGYTF. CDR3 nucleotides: TGTGCCAGTAGTACGGCAGCTCCACGTGGCTACACCTTC. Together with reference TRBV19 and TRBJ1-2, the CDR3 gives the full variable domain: DGGITQSPKYLFRKEGQNVTLSCEQNLNHDAMYWYRQDPGQGLRLIYYSQIVNDFQKGDIAEGYSVSREKKESFPLTVTSAQKNPTAFYLCASSTAAPRGYTFGSGTRLTVV.

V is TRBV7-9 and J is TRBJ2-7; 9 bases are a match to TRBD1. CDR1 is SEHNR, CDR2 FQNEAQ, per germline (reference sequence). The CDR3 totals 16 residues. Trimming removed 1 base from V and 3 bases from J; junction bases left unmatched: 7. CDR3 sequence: CASSLGSGTGFYEQYF. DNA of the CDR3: TGTGCCAGCAGCTTAGGGTCGGGGACAGGGTTCTACGAGCAGTACTTC.

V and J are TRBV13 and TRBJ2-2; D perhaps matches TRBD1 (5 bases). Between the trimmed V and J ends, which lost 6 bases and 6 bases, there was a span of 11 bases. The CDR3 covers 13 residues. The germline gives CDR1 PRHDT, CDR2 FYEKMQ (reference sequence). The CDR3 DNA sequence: TGTGCCAGCAGGGCCCAAGGGGCCGGGGAGCTGTTTTTT. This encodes CASRAQGAGELFF.

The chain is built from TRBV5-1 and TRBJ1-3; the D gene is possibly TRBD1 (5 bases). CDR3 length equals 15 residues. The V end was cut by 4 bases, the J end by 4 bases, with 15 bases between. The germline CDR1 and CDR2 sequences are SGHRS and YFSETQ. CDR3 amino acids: CASSGGAAYGNTIYF. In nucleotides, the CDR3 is TGCGCCAGCAGCGGCGGGGCGGCGTACGGAAACACCATATATTTT.

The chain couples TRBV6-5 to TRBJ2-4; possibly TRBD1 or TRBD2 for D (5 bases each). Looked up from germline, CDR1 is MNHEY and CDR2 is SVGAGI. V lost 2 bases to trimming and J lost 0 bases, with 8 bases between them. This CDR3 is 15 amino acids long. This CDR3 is CASSYRDGAKNIQYF. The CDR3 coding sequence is TGTGCCAGCAGTTACCGGGACGGAGCCAAAAACATTCAGTACTTC.

In DNA form, the CDR3 reads TGTGCCAGCAGCTCCGCCCTTGGGACAGTATACGAGCAGTACTTC. This encodes CASSSALGTVYEQYF. J is TRBJ2-7 and V is TRBV7-9, with 7 bases that match TRBD1. J lost 4 bases, V lost 4 bases, and 10 bases had no gene match. Germline V CDR1 and CDR2: SEHNR, FQNEAQ (reference sequence). The CDR3 runs to 15 residues.

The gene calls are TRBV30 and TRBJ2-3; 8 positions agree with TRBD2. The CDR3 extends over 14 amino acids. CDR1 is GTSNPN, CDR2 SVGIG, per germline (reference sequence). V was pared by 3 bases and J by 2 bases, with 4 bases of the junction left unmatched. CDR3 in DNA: TGTGCCTGGAGCGACGGGGGGGCCACAGATACGCAGTATTTT. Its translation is CAWSDGGATDTQYF.

CDR3 loop: CASSLRLAGANEQFF. For the CDR3, the DNA is TGCGCCAGCAGCTTGCGGCTAGCGGGAGCCAATGAGCAGTTCTTC. V is TRBV5-1 and J is TRBJ2-1, with 10 bases matching TRBD2. The CDR3 runs to 15 residues. From germline, CDR1 is SGHRS and CDR2 YFSETQ. Trimming at V came to 1 base and at J to 6 bases, leaving 4 bases not matched to a gene.

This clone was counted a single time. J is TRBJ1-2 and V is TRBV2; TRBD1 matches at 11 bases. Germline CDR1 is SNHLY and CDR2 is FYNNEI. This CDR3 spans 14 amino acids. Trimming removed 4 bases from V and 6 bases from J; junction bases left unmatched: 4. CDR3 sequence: CASSAGTGGNGYTF. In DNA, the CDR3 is TGTGCCAGCAGTGCCGGGACAGGGGGAAATGGCTACACCTTC.

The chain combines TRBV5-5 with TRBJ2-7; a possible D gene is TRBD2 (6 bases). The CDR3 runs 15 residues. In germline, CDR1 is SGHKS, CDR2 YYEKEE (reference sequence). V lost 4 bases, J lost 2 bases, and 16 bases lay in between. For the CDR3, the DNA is TGTGCCAGCAGCGCAGGGACTCCCGTTACCTACGAGCAGTACTTC. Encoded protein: CASSAGTPVTYEQYF. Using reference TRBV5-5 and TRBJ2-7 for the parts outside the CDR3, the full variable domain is DAGVTQSPTHLIKTRGQQVTLRCSPISGHKSVSWYQQVLGQGPQFIFQYYEKEERGRGNFPDRFSARQFPNYSSELNVNALLLGDSALYLCASSAGTPVTYEQYFGPGTRLTVT.

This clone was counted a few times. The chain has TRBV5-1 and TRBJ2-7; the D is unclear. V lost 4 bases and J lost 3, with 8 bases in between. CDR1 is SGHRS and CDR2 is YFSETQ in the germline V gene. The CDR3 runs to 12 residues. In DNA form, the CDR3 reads TGCGCCAGCAGCGGCGAGAGCTACGAGCAGTACTTC. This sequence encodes CASSGESYEQYF.

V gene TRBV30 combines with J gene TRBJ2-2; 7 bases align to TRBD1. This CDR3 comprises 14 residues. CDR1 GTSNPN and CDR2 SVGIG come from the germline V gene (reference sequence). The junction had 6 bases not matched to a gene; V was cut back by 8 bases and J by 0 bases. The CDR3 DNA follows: TGTGCCCGAACAGACAGGGCGAACACCGGGGAGCTGTTTTTT. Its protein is CARTDRANTGELFF.